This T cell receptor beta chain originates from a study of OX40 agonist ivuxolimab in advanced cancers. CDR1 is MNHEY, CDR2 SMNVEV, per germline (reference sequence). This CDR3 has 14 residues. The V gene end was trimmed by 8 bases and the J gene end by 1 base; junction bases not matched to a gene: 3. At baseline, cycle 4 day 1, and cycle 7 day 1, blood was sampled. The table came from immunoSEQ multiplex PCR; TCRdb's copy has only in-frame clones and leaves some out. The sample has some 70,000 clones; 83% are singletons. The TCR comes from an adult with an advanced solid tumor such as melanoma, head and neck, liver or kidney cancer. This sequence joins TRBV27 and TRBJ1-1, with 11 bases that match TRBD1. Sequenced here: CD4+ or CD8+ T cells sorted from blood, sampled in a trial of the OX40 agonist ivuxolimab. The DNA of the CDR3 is TGTGCCAGCCGGGACAGGGGGACGAACACTGAAGCTTTCTTT. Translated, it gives CASRDRGTNTEAFF.